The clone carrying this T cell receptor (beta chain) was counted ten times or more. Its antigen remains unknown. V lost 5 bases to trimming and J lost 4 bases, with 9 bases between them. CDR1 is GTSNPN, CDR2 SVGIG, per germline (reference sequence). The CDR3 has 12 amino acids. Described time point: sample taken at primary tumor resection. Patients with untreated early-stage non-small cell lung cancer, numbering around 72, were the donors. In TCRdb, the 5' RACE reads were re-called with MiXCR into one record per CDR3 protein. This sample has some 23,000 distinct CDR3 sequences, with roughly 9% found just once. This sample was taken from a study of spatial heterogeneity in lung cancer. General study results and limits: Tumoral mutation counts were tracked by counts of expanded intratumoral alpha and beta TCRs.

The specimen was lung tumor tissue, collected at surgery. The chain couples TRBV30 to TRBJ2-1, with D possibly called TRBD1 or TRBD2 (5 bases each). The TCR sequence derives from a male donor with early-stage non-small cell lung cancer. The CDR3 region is CAWDRGYNEQFF. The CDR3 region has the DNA TGTGCCTGGGACAGAGGGTACAATGAGCAGTTCTTC.